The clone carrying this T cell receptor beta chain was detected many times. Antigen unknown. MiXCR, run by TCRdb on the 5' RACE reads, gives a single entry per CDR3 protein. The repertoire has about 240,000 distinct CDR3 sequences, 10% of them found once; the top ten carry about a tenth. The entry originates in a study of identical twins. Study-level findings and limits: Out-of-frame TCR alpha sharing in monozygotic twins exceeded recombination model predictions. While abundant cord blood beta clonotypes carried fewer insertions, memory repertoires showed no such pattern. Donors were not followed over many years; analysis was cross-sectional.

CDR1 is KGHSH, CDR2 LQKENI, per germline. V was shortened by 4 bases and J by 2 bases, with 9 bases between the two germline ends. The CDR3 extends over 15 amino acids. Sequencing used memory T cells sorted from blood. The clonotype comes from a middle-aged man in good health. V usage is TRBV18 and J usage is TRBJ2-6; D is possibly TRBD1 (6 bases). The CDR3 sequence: CASSRRQAGANVLTF. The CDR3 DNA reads TGTGCCAGCTCACGTCGACAGGCTGGGGCCAACGTCCTGACTTTC. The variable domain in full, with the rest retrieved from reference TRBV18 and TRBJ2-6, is NAGVMQNPRHLVRRRGQEARLRCSPMKGHSHVYWYRQLPEEGLKFMVYLQKENIIDESGMPKERFSAEFPKEGPSILRIQQVVRGDSAAYFCASSRRQAGANVLTFGAGSRLTVL.